Described below is a single TCR beta chain sequence and its context. Its antigen remains unidentified. This sample is drawn from a study of post-analysis software for immune sequencing data. Whole-study findings and limits: Four or five TRBV segments, TRBV5-6, TRBV5-1 and TRBV20-1 among them, were found more frequent in patients than controls.

The library was made from cDNA and included unique molecular identifiers. Each CDR3 protein gets one entry after TCRdb re-called the PCR reads with MiXCR. Found here are hundreds of thousands of distinct CDR3 sequences, about 53% of them singletons; the top ten hold approximately 4.5%. Unmatched junction bases numbered 5, after V lost 0 bases and J lost 0 bases. Germline-derived CDR1 and CDR2 are GTSNPN and SVGIG (reference sequence). This CDR3 region has 17 residues. The chain uses TRBV30 and TRBJ1-5; 10 nucleotides align to TRBD1. The receptor was derived from a girl aged 5 to 17 with multiple sclerosis. Sequences were obtained from blood. The CDR3 DNA reads as TGTGCCTGGAGTGTCGGGACAGGGGCTTATAGCAATCAGCCCCAGCATTTT. Its translation is CAWSVGTGAYSNQPQHF.